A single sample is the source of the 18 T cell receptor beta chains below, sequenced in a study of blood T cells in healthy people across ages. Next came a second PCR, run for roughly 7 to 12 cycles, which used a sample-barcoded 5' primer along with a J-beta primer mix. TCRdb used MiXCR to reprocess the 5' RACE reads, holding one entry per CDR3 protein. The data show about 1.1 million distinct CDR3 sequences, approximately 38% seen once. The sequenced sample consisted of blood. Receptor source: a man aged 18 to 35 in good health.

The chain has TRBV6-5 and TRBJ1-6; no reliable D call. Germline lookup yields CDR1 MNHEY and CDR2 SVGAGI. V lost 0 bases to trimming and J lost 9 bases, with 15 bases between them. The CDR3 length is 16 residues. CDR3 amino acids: CASSYSSWESSSPLHF. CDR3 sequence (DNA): TGTGCCAGCAGTTACTCGAGCTGGGAATCGAGTTCACCCCTCCACTTT.

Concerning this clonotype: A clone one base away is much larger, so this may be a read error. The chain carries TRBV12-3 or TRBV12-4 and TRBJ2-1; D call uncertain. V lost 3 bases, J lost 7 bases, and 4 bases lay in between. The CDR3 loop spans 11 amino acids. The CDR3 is CASSFTNEQFF. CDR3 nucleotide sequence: TGTGCCAGCAGTTTTACGAATGAGCAGTTCTTC.

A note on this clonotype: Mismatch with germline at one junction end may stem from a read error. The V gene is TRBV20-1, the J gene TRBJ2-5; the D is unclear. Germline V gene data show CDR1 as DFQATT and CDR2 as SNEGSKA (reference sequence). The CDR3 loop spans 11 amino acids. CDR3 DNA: TGCAGTGCCCTAGACGGAGAGGCCCAGTACTTC. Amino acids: CSALDGEAQYF.

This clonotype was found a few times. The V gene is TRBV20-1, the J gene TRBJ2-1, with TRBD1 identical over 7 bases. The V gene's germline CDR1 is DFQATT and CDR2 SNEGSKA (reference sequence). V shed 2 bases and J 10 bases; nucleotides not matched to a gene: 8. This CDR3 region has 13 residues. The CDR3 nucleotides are TGCAGTGCTAGACAAGGGGGCCTCTCAGAGCAGTTCTTC. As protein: CSARQGGLSEQFF.

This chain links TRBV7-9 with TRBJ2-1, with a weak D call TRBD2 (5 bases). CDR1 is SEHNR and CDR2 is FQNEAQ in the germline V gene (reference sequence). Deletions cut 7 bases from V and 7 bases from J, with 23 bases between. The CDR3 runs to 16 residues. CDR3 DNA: TGTGCCAGCAATAGCCCCGGACTCCTATTTGGTAATGAGCAGTTCTTC. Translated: CASNSPGLLFGNEQFF.

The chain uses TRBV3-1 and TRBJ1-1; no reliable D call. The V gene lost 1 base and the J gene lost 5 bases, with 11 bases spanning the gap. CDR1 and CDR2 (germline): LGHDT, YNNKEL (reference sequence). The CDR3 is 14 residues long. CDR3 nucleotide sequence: TGTGCCAGCAGCCAAGGCGCTACGGGGACTGAAGCTTTCTTT. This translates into CASSQGATGTEAFF.

The CDR3 region has the DNA TGCGCCAGCAGCTCCCCTCAGGGTCGCAATGAGCAGTTCTTC. Translating gives CASSSPQGRNEQFF. The chain uses TRBV5-1 and TRBJ2-1; maybe TRBD1 (5 bases). Germline V CDR1 and CDR2: SGHRS, YFSETQ. Trimming removed 3 bases at V and 6 bases at J, with 13 bases between. The CDR3 runs 14 residues.

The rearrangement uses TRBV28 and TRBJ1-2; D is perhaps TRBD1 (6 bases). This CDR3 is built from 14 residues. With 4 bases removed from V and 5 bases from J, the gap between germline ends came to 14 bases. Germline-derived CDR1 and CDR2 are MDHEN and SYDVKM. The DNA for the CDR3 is TGTGCCAGCAGTTCAGGGGCCCCTCCTTATGGCTACACCTTC. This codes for CASSSGAPPYGYTF.

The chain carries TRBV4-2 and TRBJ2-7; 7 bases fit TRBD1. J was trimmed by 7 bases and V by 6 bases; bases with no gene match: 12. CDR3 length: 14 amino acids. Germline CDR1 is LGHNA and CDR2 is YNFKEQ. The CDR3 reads CASSSLKGAPEQYF. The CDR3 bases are TGTGCCAGCAGTAGCCTGAAGGGGGCCCCAGAGCAGTACTTC.

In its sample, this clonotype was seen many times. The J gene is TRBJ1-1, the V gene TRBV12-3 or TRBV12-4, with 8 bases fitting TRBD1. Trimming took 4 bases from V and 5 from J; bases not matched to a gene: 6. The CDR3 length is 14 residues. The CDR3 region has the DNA TGTGCCAGCAGTTCCGGGACAGGAGGAACTGAAGCTTTCTTT. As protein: CASSSGTGGTEAFF.

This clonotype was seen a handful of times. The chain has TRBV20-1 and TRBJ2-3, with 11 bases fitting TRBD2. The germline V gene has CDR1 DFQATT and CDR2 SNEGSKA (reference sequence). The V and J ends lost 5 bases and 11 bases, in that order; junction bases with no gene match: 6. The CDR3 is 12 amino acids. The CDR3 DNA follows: TGCAGTGCTGTCTTAGCGGGGGGGAGGCAGTATTTT. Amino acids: CSAVLAGGRQYF.

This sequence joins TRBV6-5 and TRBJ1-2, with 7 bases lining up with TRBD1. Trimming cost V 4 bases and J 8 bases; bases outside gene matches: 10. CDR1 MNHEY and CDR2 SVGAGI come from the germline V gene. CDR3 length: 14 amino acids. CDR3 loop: CASSSLRQGGGYTF. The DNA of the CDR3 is TGTGCCAGCAGTTCATTAAGACAGGGTGGAGGCTACACCTTC.

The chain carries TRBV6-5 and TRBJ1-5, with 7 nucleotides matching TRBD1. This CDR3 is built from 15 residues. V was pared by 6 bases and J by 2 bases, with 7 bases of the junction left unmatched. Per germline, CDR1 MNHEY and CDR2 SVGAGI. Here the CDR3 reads CASRRQGPGNQPQHF. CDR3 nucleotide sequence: TGTGCCAGCAGGAGACAGGGCCCGGGCAATCAGCCCCAGCATTTT.

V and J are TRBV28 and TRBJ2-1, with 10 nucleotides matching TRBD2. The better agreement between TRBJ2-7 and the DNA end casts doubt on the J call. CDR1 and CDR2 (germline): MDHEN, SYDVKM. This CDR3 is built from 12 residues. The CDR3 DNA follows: TGTGCCGGTAGCGGGGGGTACGATGAGCAGTACTTC. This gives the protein CAGSGGYDEQYF.

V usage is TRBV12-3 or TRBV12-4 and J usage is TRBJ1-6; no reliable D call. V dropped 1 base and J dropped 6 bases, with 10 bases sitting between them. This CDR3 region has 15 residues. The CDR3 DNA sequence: TGTGCCAGCAGTTTAGGGCAGAGCCCTAATTCACCCCTCCACTTT. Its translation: CASSLGQSPNSPLHF.

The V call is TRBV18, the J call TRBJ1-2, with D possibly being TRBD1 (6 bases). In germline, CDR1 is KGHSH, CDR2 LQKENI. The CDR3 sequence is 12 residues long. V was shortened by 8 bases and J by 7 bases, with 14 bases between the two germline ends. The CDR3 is CASADRRRGYTF. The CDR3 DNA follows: TGTGCCAGCGCCGACAGGAGACGTGGCTACACCTTC.

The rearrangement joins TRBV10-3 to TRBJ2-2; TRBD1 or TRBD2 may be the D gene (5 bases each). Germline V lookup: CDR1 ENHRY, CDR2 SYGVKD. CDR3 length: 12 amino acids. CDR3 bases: TGTTCCTCTAGCAAGGGGACCGGGGAGCTGTTTTTT. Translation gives CSSSKGTGELFF.

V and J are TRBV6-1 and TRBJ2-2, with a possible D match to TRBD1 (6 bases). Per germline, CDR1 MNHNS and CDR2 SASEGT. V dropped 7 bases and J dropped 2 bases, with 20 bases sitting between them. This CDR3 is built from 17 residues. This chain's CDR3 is CASKKFKGDINTGELFF. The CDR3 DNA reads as TGTGCCAGCAAGAAATTTAAAGGGGACATCAACACCGGGGAGCTGTTTTTT.